Following are 5 T cell receptor beta chains from one sample sequenced in a study of vaccination effects on CD4 cells after COVID-19. The table came from immunoSEQ multiplex PCR; TCRdb's copy has only in-frame clones and leaves some out. Of fewer than 75,000 clones listed, about 74% are singletons. No antigens are known for them. It was after 10 days of culture that CD4+ T cells were isolated. The source material was CD4+ T cells from PBMCs cultured without peptide, sampled before COVID-19 vaccination. Every receptor here comes from a human donor who received a COVID-19 vaccine.

The V and J genes are TRBV9 and TRBJ2-3; 7 bases agree with TRBD1. The germline gives CDR1 SGDLS, CDR2 YYNGEE. The CDR3 contains 15 residues. V lost 0 bases, J lost 4 bases, and 5 bases stayed unmatched. CDR3 nucleotide sequence: TGTGCCAGCAGCGTAGAGGGGGCCCGGTCAGATACGCAGTATTTT. It encodes CASSVEGARSDTQYF.

This clone has only one observation. The CDR3 loop is CASSGGPAPSYNSPLHF. The CDR3 DNA follows: TGTGCCAGCAGCGGGGGGCCAGCCCCCTCCTATAATTCACCCCTCCACTTT. The V and J genes are TRBV5-6 and TRBJ1-6; TRBD1 is a possible D gene (6 bases). Germline V gene data show CDR1 as SGHDT and CDR2 as YYEEEE. The CDR3 has 17 residues. V lost 4 bases and J lost 0, with 14 bases in between.

This chain connects TRBV5-1 to TRBJ2-2, with D possibly being TRBD2 (6 bases). Germline assignment: CDR1 SGHRS and CDR2 YFSETQ. The CDR3 runs 17 residues. The V gene lost 4 bases and the J gene lost 4 bases, with 20 bases spanning the gap. CDR3 nucleotide sequence: TGCGCCAGCAGCCTAGCCGGCGGGGCCGACTTCACCGGGGAGCTGTTTTTT. Protein product: CASSLAGGADFTGELFF.

DNA for the CDR3: TGTGCCAGCAGCGTAGGGGGGGGGTTTCCAGAGACCCAGTACTTC. This gives the protein CASSVGGGFPETQYF. The chain couples TRBV9 to TRBJ2-5; TRBD2 aligns across 7 bases. The CDR3 consists of 15 residues. V lost 0 bases, J lost 4 bases, and 6 bases stayed unmatched. The germline CDR1 and CDR2 sequences are SGDLS and YYNGEE.

This chain uses TRBV24-1 with TRBJ2-5; 13 nucleotides match TRBD2. The CDR3 is 18 amino acids. The V gene's germline CDR1 is KGHDR and CDR2 SFDVKD. With 3 bases clipped from V and 5 bases from J, the junction kept 11 bases outside the gene matches. CDR3 DNA sequence: TGTGCCACCAGTGATCCTTTACAACTAGCGGGGGGGCATGAGACCCAGTACTTC. As protein: CATSDPLQLAGGHETQYF.